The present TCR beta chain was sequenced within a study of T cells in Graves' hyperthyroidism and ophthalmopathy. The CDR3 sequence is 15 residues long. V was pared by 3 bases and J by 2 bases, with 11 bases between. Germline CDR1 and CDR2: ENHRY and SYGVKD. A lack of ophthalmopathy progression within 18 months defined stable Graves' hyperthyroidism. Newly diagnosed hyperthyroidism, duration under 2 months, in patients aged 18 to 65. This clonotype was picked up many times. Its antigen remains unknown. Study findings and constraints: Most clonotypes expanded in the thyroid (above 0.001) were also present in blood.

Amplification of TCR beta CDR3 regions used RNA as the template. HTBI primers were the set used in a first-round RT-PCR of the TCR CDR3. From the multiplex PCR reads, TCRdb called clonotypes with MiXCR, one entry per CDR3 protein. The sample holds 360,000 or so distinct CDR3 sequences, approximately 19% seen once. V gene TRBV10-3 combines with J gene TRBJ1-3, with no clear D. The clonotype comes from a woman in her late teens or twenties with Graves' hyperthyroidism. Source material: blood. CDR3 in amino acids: CAISERVFAGNTIYF. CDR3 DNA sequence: TGTGCCATCAGTGAAAGGGTTTTTGCTGGAAACACCATATATTTT.